The rows below give T cell receptor beta chains drawn from one sample of a study of blood T cell repertoires in COVID-19. Here immunoSEQ multiplex PCR was the method, and the copy in TCRdb shows in-frame clones only, minus some. There are roughly 150,000 clones in the sample; 85% to 90% occur only once, and around 3.3% lies in the top ten. The specimen was peripheral blood. The receptors were sampled from a woman aged 60-75 years with active COVID-19. CDR3s include the opening cysteine and the closing phenylalanine or tryptophan. A D gene is named only where the DNA matches it firmly. The listing skips clone size in some rows; elsewhere it reads once, few, many or a size class.

>TRBV7-9|.|TRBJ2-7|once
CASSGGFGVGTYEQYF
TGTGCCAGCAGCGGGGGGTTCGGGGTCGGAACCTACGAGCAGTACTTC
>TRBV28|TRBD1|TRBJ1-6|.
CASSPGQGDNSPLHF
TGTGCCAGCAGCCCGGGACAGGGTGATAATTCACCCCTCCACTTT
>TRBV29-1|TRBD1|TRBJ1-1|once
CSVENRGQNTEAFF
TGCAGCGTAGAAAACAGGGGCCAGAACACTGAAGCTTTCTTT
>TRBV19|.|TRBJ1-5|.
CASSARGPDQPQHF
TGTGCCAGTAGCGCCCGGGGTCCCGATCAGCCCCAGCATTTT
>TRBV7-9|TRBD1|TRBJ1-2|.
CASTAGTGVGYTF
TGTGCCAGCACCGCCGGGACAGGGGTCGGCTACACCTTC
>TRBV6-5|TRBD1|TRBJ1-5|.
CASSRTGARTQPQHF
TGTGCCAGCAGCCGTACAGGGGCCAGGACTCAGCCCCAGCATTTT
>TRBV20-1|.|TRBJ2-1|few
CSVGGYNEQFF
TGCAGTGTTGGGGGGTACAATGAGCAGTTCTTC
>TRBV7-9|.|TRBJ2-3|.
CASRQEPGRTDTQYF
TGTGCCAGCAGACAGGAGCCAGGACGCACAGATACGCAGTATTTT
>TRBV5-4|TRBD2|TRBJ2-7|.
CASSLEGRTRWYEQYF
TGTGCCAGCAGCCTAGAAGGGAGGACTAGATGGTACGAGCAGTACTTC
>TRBV4-3|.|TRBJ1-2|.
CASSQVAQVGYGYTF
TGCGCCAGCAGCCAAGTGGCCCAGGTTGGCTATGGCTACACCTTC
>TRBV5-1|.|TRBJ1-1|.
CASSLRQTDTEAFF
TGCGCCAGCAGCTTGAGGCAGACAGACACTGAAGCTTTCTTT
>TRBV4-2|.|TRBJ2-6|.
CASSQVSGDSGANVLTF
TGTGCCAGCAGCCAAGTATCCGGGGATTCTGGGGCCAACGTCCTGACTTTC
>TRBV3-1/TRBV3-2|TRBD1|TRBJ1-1|.
CASSLAGQGFEAFF
TGTGCCAGCAGCCTAGCTGGACAGGGTTTTGAAGCTTTCTTT
>TRBV13|.|TRBJ1-3|.
CASSLLRGSSGNTIYF
TGTGCCAGCAGCTTATTGAGGGGGTCCTCTGGAAACACCATATATTTT
>TRBV11-2|TRBD2|TRBJ2-2|.
CASSPIAGARNTGELFF
TGTGCCAGCAGCCCTATAGCGGGAGCCCGGAACACCGGGGAGCTGTTTTTT
>TRBV7-2|.|TRBJ1-4|.
CASSRYRGANEKLFF
TGTGCCAGCAGCCGTTACCGGGGGGCTAATGAAAAACTGTTTTTT
>TRBV30|TRBD1|TRBJ1-2|.
CAWSVRAGGGYTF
TGTGCCTGGAGTGTAAGGGCAGGGGGAGGCTACACCTTC
>TRBV11-2|TRBD2|TRBJ2-3|.
CASSPESGRRTDTQYF
TGTGCCAGCAGTCCCGAGAGCGGGAGGCGCACAGATACGCAGTATTTT